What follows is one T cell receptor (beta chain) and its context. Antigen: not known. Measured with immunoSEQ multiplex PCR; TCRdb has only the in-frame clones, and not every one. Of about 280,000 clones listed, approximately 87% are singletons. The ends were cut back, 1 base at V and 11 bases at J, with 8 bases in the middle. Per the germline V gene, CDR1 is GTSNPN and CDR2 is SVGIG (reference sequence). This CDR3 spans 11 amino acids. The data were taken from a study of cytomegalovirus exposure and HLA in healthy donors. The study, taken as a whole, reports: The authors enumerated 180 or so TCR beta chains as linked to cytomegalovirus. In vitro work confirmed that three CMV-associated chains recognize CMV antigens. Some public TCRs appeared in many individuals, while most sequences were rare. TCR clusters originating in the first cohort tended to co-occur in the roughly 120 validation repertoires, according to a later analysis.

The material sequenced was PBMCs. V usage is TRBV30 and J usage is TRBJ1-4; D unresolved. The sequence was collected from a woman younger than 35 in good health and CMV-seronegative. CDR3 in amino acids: CAWSDQVKLFF. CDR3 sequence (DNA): TGTGCCTGGAGTGACCAGGTGAAACTGTTTTTT.